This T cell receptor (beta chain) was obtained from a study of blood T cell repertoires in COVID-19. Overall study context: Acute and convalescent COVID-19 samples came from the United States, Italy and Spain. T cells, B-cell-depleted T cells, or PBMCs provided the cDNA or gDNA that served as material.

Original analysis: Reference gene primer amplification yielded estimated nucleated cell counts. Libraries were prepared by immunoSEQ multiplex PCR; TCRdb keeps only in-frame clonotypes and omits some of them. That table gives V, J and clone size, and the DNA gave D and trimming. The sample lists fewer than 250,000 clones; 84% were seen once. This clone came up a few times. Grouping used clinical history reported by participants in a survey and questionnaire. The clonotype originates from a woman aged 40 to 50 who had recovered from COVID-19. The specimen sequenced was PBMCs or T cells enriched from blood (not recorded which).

CDR3 loop: CAISGAGSSYEQYV. For the CDR3, the DNA is TGTGCCATCAGTGGGGCGGGGAGCTCCTACGAGCAGTACGTC. The rearrangement links TRBV10-3 to TRBJ2-7; a weak D match, TRBD2 (6 bases). Per the germline V gene, CDR1 is ENHRY and CDR2 is SYGVKD. CDR3 length: 14 residues. V shed 4 bases and J shed 0 bases, with 10 bases lying between them.